Shown below are 32 T cell receptor beta chains from a single sample sequenced in a study of T cells in narcolepsy. Method: immunoSEQ multiplex PCR; TCRdb's copy keeps in-frame clones and lacks some. The sample consists of 25,000 or so clones, roughly 85% of them appearing once. Input material: memory (CD45RA-) CD4+ T cells from blood. These receptors were obtained from a human donor in good health.

CDR3: CASSSTASYEQYF. The CDR3 DNA reads TGTGCCAGCAGCTCGACAGCGTCCTACGAGCAGTACTTC. V and J are TRBV7-3 and TRBJ2-7; D is possibly TRBD1 (5 bases). Germline CDR1 and CDR2: SGHTA and FQGTGA. The CDR3 covers 13 residues. Trimming stripped 4 bases from V and 1 base from J, with 8 bases between.

This chain connects TRBV10-3 to TRBJ2-5, with 8 bases lining up with TRBD2. The CDR3 consists of 14 residues. Per germline, CDR1 ENHRY and CDR2 SYGVKD. V was pared by 5 bases and J by 4 bases, with 6 bases of the junction left unmatched. This CDR3 is CAISPSGGPETQYF. The CDR3 nucleotides read TGTGCCATCAGTCCCTCGGGAGGGCCAGAGACCCAGTACTTC.

V gene TRBV5-1 combines with J gene TRBJ2-2; possible D gene TRBD1, 5 bases. The CDR3 is 14 residues long. Germline CDR1 reads SGHRS; CDR2 reads YFSETQ. V was clipped by 0 bases and J by 7 bases, with 10 bases between them. CDR3 residues: CASSLGQWGGELFF. The DNA for the CDR3 is TGCGCCAGCAGCTTGGGACAGTGGGGCGGGGAGCTGTTTTTT.

The sample holds a few counts of this clone. The gene calls are TRBV19 and TRBJ1-3; D gene unclear. The CDR3 runs to 16 residues. Trimming removed 0 bases from V and 1 base from J, with 10 bases in between. Germline V gene data show CDR1 as LNHDA and CDR2 as SQIVND (reference sequence). The CDR3, as DNA: TGTGCCAGTAGTATAGATCTACGAGGGTCTGGAAACACCATATATTTT. Residues: CASSIDLRGSGNTIYF.

Only a few counts were recorded for this clone. V gene TRBV7-2 combines with J gene TRBJ2-1; D is perhaps TRBD1 or TRBD2 (5 bases each). The V end was cut by 0 bases, the J end by 2 bases, with 14 bases between. CDR1 and CDR2 from the germline V gene are SGHTA and FQGNSA. The CDR3 is 17 amino acids. The chain's CDR3 is CASSLAMGDQTYNEQFF. The CDR3 nucleotides are TGTGCCAGCAGCTTAGCGATGGGGGACCAAACCTACAATGAGCAGTTCTTC.

The DNA of the CDR3 is TGTGCCAGCAGTCCTAATGACAGGGGCGAGCAGTACTTC. Protein: CASSPNDRGEQYF. This chain links TRBV27 with TRBJ2-7, with 8 bases aligning to TRBD1. CDR3 length equals 13 residues. Germline-derived CDR1 and CDR2 are MNHEY and SMNVEV (reference sequence). The V and J ends lost 5 bases and 6 bases, in that order; junction bases with no gene match: 6.

This rearrangement joins TRBV28 to TRBJ2-7; D not resolved. The V end lost 4 bases, the J end lost 2 bases, and 6 bases lay between the germline ends. CDR1 is MDHEN, CDR2 SYDVKM, per germline. CDR3 length: 12 amino acids. As DNA, the CDR3 is TGTGCCAGCAGTTCTGTTACCTACGAGCAGTACTTC. It is translated as CASSSVTYEQYF.

The CDR3 loop is CAWSRDSAYEQYF. The CDR3 nucleotides read TGTGCCTGGAGTAGGGACTCAGCCTACGAGCAGTACTTC. This chain joins TRBV30 and TRBJ2-7; possibly TRBD2 for D (6 bases). The germline V gene has CDR1 GTSNPN and CDR2 SVGIG (reference sequence). Trimming removed 2 bases from V and 2 bases from J, with 10 bases in between. The CDR3 runs to 13 residues.

This clone came up a few times. The chain couples TRBV5-6 to TRBJ1-2, with 8 bases aligning to TRBD1. CDR3 length equals 16 residues. Germline CDR1 and CDR2: SGHDT and YYEEEE. V lost 4 bases to trimming and J lost 4 bases; unmatched junction nucleotides: 12. The CDR3 protein is CASSVTQGATLYGYTF. CDR3 bases: TGTGCCAGCAGCGTAACCCAGGGGGCTACCCTCTATGGCTACACCTTC.

V usage is TRBV4-2 and J usage is TRBJ2-7; TRBD2 aligns across 8 bases. V dropped 6 bases and J dropped 1; count of bases not matched to a gene: 2. The CDR3 totals 13 residues. Germline CDR1 is LGHNA and CDR2 is YNFKEQ. CDR3 loop: CASRLAGSYEQYF. In nucleotides, the CDR3 is TGTGCCAGCAGGTTAGCGGGATCCTACGAGCAGTACTTC.

The V call is TRBV6-6, the J call TRBJ2-7; TRBD2 matches 8 bases. This CDR3 comprises 15 residues. The V segment lost 6 bases and the J segment 1 base; nucleotides outside the gene matches: 8. In germline, CDR1 is MNHNY, CDR2 SVGAGI (reference sequence). The CDR3 loop is CASSGRGAGSYEQYF. The DNA for the CDR3 is TGTGCCAGCAGCGGGAGGGGTGCCGGGTCCTACGAGCAGTACTTC.

The chain recombines TRBV5-1 with TRBJ2-6; perhaps TRBD1 as D (6 bases). Germline CDR1 is SGHRS and CDR2 is YFSETQ. This CDR3 spans 14 amino acids. The V end was cut by 4 bases, the J end by 2 bases, with 7 bases between. The CDR3 here is CASSRDTGANVLTF. The CDR3 DNA sequence: TGCGCCAGCAGCCGGGACACTGGGGCCAACGTCCTGACTTTC. The complete variable domain, with remaining parts taken from reference TRBV5-1 and TRBJ2-6, reads KAGVTQTPRYLIKTRGQQVTLSCSPISGHRSVSWYQQTPGQGLQFLFEYFSETQRNKGNFPGRFSGRQFSNSRSEMNVSTLELGDSALYLCASSRDTGANVLTFGAGSRLTVL.

This clone was detected once. The chain has TRBV6-6 and TRBJ1-5, with a weak D call TRBD1 (5 bases). The CDR3 loop spans 14 amino acids. Germline V gene sequence: CDR1 MNHNY, CDR2 SVGAGI (reference sequence). V lost 5 bases and J 2 bases, leaving 10 bases between the germline ends. The DNA for the CDR3 is TGTGCCAGCAGTCAGGGTGGAGGCAATCAGCCCCAGCATTTT. It is translated as CASSQGGGNQPQHF.

This chain joins TRBV10-3 and TRBJ2-5; unclear D gene. Trimming shortened V by 3 bases and J by 5 bases, and 10 bases separated the two germline ends. Germline CDR1 and CDR2: ENHRY and SYGVKD. The CDR3 consists of 13 residues. CDR3 sequence: CAISDLRRETQYF. CDR3 sequence (DNA): TGTGCCATCAGTGACCTAAGACGGGAGACCCAGTACTTC.

This clone showed up just once. The chain carries TRBV27 and TRBJ2-2; no reliable D call. The V end was cut by 4 bases, the J end by 7 bases, with 7 bases between. Per the germline V gene, CDR1 is MNHEY and CDR2 is SMNVEV (reference sequence). The CDR3 spans 12 residues. The CDR3 DNA is TGTGCCAGCAGTTCCGTCGGCGGGGAGCTGTTTTTT. Translation gives CASSSVGGELFF.

This clone has more than one count but fewer than ten. V and J are TRBV5-5 and TRBJ2-7; tentatively, D is TRBD2 (5 bases). The CDR3 length is 15 residues. V lost 0 bases and J lost 0, with 10 bases in between. Germline lookup yields CDR1 SGHKS and CDR2 YYEKEE (reference sequence). CDR3 sequence: CASSLAGVSSYEQYF. CDR3 in DNA: TGTGCCAGCAGCTTGGCCGGGGTCAGCTCCTACGAGCAGTACTTC.

This chain joins TRBV19 and TRBJ2-6; no definite D call. CDR3 size: 15 residues. V lost 8 bases and J 2 bases, leaving 13 bases between the germline ends. Germline CDR1 and CDR2: LNHDA and SQIVND (reference sequence). The CDR3 DNA reads as TGTGCCAGTCTCCCCGAAAGTGCTGGGGCCAACGTCCTGACTTTC. This sequence encodes CASLPESAGANVLTF. Supplemented by reference TRBV19 and TRBJ2-6, the full variable domain reads DGGITQSPKYLFRKEGQNVTLSCEQNLNHDAMYWYRQDPGQGLRLIYYSQIVNDFQKGDIAEGYSVSREKKESFPLTVTSAQKNPTAFYLCASLPESAGANVLTFGAGSRLTVL.

The chain links TRBV28 to TRBJ2-7; 7 nucleotides align to TRBD2. Per germline, CDR1 MDHEN and CDR2 SYDVKM. The length of the CDR3 is 13 residues. J lost 2 bases, V lost 8 bases, and 6 bases had no gene match. CDR3 sequence reads: CASSSGTTYEQYF. The CDR3 DNA is TGTGCCAGCTCTAGCGGAACGACCTACGAGCAGTACTTC.

This rearrangement joins TRBV11-2 to TRBJ1-2; D gene ambiguous. The CDR3 consists of 15 residues. CDR1 is SGHAT and CDR2 is FQNNGV in the germline V gene. V gave up 4 bases and J gave up 3 bases, with 15 bases separating them. The chain's CDR3 is CASSSRPIAHYGYTF. The CDR3 nucleotides are TGTGCCAGCAGCTCCAGACCAATAGCGCACTATGGCTACACCTTC.

The chain couples TRBV11-3 to TRBJ2-3; the D gene is possibly TRBD2 (5 bases). V shed 5 bases and J shed 2 bases, with 11 bases lying between them. Per germline, CDR1 SGHNT and CDR2 YENEEA. The length of the CDR3 is 14 residues. The CDR3 protein is CASSGGLPTDTQYF. The CDR3 DNA is TGTGCCAGCAGCGGTGGACTTCCCACAGATACGCAGTATTTT.

V and J are TRBV11-2 and TRBJ2-6, with a tentative D call TRBD1 (5 bases). CDR1 and CDR2 (germline): SGHAT, FQNNGV. The CDR3 spans 14 residues. With 5 bases removed from V and 1 base from J, the gap between germline ends came to 6 bases. The CDR3 bases are TGTGCCAGCAGCCCAGGGTCTGGGGCCAACGTCCTGACTTTC. Its protein product is CASSPGSGANVLTF.

This chain uses TRBV19 with TRBJ2-3; 10 bases are a match to TRBD2. CDR1 and CDR2 from the germline V gene are LNHDA and SQIVND (reference sequence). The V and J ends lost 3 bases and 4 bases, in that order; junction bases with no gene match: 13. This CDR3 spans 18 amino acids. CDR3 nucleotide sequence: TGTGCCAGTAGTATTGGGCCCTCAGCGGGAGGGCCAGCAGATACGCAGTATTTT. It codes for CASSIGPSAGGPADTQYF.

The V gene is TRBV7-2, the J gene TRBJ1-2; 8 positions match TRBD1. This CDR3 contains 14 residues. The J segment lost 7 bases and the V segment lost 1 base, leaving 5 bases of the junction unmatched. The V gene's germline CDR1 is SGHTA and CDR2 FQGNSA. The DNA for the CDR3 is TGTGCCAGCAGCTTAGACACAGGGGGACGTGGCTACACCTTC. It specifies CASSLDTGGRGYTF.

The chain has TRBV6-5 and TRBJ2-7, with D unresolved. The CDR3 extends over 13 amino acids. Germline V gene data show CDR1 as MNHEY and CDR2 as SVGAGI. Trimming took 4 bases from V and 1 from J, leaving 8 bases between them. The CDR3 DNA reads TGTGCCAGCAGTTTGGGCAGGTCCTACGAGCAGTACTTC. Its protein is CASSLGRSYEQYF.

This clone has just a few counts. This rearrangement joins TRBV6-6 to TRBJ2-7; 10 nucleotides agree with TRBD1. CDR1 is MNHNY and CDR2 is SVGAGI in the germline V gene (reference sequence). V shed 2 bases and J 7 bases; nucleotides not matched to a gene: 8. The CDR3 runs 15 residues. For the CDR3, the DNA is TGTGCCAGCAGTTACACACGACAGGGGGCGGGTGAGCAGTACTTC. This codes for CASSYTRQGAGEQYF.

J is TRBJ2-2 and V is TRBV5-6; no clear D. The V gene's germline CDR1 is SGHDT and CDR2 YYEEEE. V gave up 4 bases and J gave up 6 bases, with 10 bases separating them. The CDR3 has 13 amino acids. As DNA, the CDR3 is TGTGCCAGCAGCCGAGACCGCTCCGGGGAGCTGTTTTTT. Its translation is CASSRDRSGELFF.

This clone came up once. This sequence joins TRBV7-9 and TRBJ1-4; TRBD1 matches at 8 bases. V trimming: 6 bases; J trimming: 4 bases; junction bases outside the gene matches: 7. In germline, CDR1 is SEHNR, CDR2 FQNEAQ (reference sequence). The CDR3 consists of 15 residues. CDR3 in amino acids: CASRHTGGSNEKLFF. The CDR3 bases are TGTGCCAGCAGACACACAGGGGGGAGTAATGAAAAACTGTTTTTT.

The V call is TRBV5-1, the J call TRBJ2-3, with 13 bases fitting TRBD2. V lost 0 bases to trimming and J lost 5 bases; unmatched junction nucleotides: 9. This CDR3 contains 18 residues. The germline V gene has CDR1 SGHRS and CDR2 YFSETQ. The CDR3 region has the DNA TGCGCCAGCAGCTTGGAGGGGACTAGCGGGATTATGGGAGATACGCAGTATTTT. It codes for CASSLEGTSGIMGDTQYF.

The chain has TRBV7-2 and TRBJ1-4, with 10 nucleotides matching TRBD1. CDR3 length equals 14 residues. Trimming took 5 bases from V and 6 from J; bases not matched to a gene: 3. CDR1 and CDR2 from the germline V gene are SGHTA and FQGNSA. CDR3 bases: TGTGCCAGCAGCCGGGGACAGGGGTATGAAAAACTGTTTTTT. Translation: CASSRGQGYEKLFF. Combining the CDR3 with reference TRBV7-2 and TRBJ1-4 gives the whole variable domain GAGVSQSPSNKVTEKGKDVELRCDPISGHTALYWYRQSLGQGLEFLIYFQGNSAPDKSGLPSDRFSAERTGGSVSTLTIQRTQQEDSAVYLCASSRGQGYEKLFFGSGTQLSVL.

The chain uses TRBV4-1 and TRBJ2-3; the match to TRBD2 covers 11 bases. The CDR3 is made up of 15 amino acids. The germline CDR1 and CDR2 sequences are MGHRA and YSYEKL. V was clipped by 4 bases and J by 0 bases; unmatched bases: 0. The CDR3 DNA reads TGCGCCAGCAGCCTAGCGGGGGGGAGCACAGATACGCAGTATTTT. As protein: CASSLAGGSTDTQYF.

The chain combines TRBV5-8 with TRBJ2-5, with TRBD1 as a possible D gene (5 bases). The DNA end lines up better with TRBJ2-7; the J call may be wrong. Germline lookup yields CDR1 SGHTS and CDR2 YDEGEE. The CDR3 length is 15 residues. The CDR3 DNA follows: TGTGCCAGCAGCTTGGAGGGGTTTCTCATCTACGAGCAGTACTTC. This translates into CASSLEGFLIYEQYF.

This clone appeared a single time. This chain connects TRBV15 to TRBJ1-1, with TRBD1 matching 10 bases. The germline V gene encodes CDR1 LNHNV and CDR2 YYDKDF (reference sequence). After removal of 1 base from V and 4 bases from J, the junction contained 6 bases not matched to a gene. This CDR3 is 16 amino acids long. The CDR3 reads CATSRAPGDRGTEAFF. DNA for the CDR3: TGTGCCACCAGCAGAGCCCCGGGGGACAGGGGCACTGAAGCTTTCTTT.